The rows below give T cell receptor beta chains drawn from one sample of a study of neurological immune-mediated disorders. TCRdb called the 5' RACE reads again in MiXCR, with one record for every CDR3 protein. The sample contains about 36,000 distinct CDR3 sequences, under 13% of which appear only once. The sequenced sample consisted of PBMCs. Receptors originate from a woman aged 25-40 years with HTLV-1-associated myelopathy (HAM/TSP). The CDR3 runs from the conserved cysteine through the conserved F or W. Each record gives: J gene, D gene, clone size, V gene, CDR3 DNA, CDR3 protein. A D gene is named only where the DNA matches it firmly. Size tells how often a clone was seen (once, few, many) or the class of an expanded clone, and some rows leave it out.

>TRBJ2-2|TRBD2|-|TRBV5-1
TGCGCCAGCAGCCGCAGCGGGGGGGATGCCGGGGAGCTGTTTTTT
CASSRSGGDAGELFF
>TRBJ2-2|TRBD2|many|TRBV5-6
TGTGCCAGCAGCTATAGCGGGGGGAACACCGGGGAGCTGTTTTTT
CASSYSGGNTGELFF
>TRBJ2-5|TRBD1|many|TRBV10-3
TGTGCCATCAGCGATGCGGACAGGGCAGAGACCCAGTACTTC
CAISDADRAETQYF
>TRBJ1-1|-|many|TRBV20-1
TGCAGCGCGAGGAGGAACACTGAAGCTTTCTTT
CSARRNTEAFF
>TRBJ1-4|-|-|TRBV5-1
TGCGCCAGTACCGGTGGGGGCTCGGGAGAAAAACTGTCTTTT
CASTGGGSGEKLSF
>TRBJ2-7|-|many|TRBV29-1
TGCAGCGTCTCCTCCCAGGGAGTTGGGGAGCAGTACTTC
CSVSSQGVGEQYF
>TRBJ1-5|-|many|TRBV20-1
TGCAGTGCTAGAGAAAAGTCGTCGCCCCAGCATTTT
CSAREKSSPQHF
>TRBJ1-1|-|many|TRBV9
TGTGCCAGCAGCGTAGAGGAGAGTCGAATGAACACTGAAGCTTTCTTT
CASSVEESRMNTEAFF
>TRBJ2-1|-|many|TRBV29-1
TGCAGCGTTGAAAGGTCCTACAATGAGCAGTTCTTC
CSVERSYNEQFF
>TRBJ2-2|TRBD2|many|TRBV5-6
TGTGCCAGCAGCCTGAGGACTAGCGGGGTCGTCGGGGAGCTGTTTTTT
CASSLRTSGVVGELFF
>TRBJ2-3|TRBD1|many|TRBV20-1
TGCAGTGCCCGACCGGGACAGGGTCTCCAAGGCACAGATACGCAGTATTTT
CSARPGQGLQGTDTQYF
>TRBJ2-2|TRBD1|many|TRBV7-9
TGTGCCAGCAGCTCCACAGGGGTGAACACCGGGGAGCTGTTTTTT
CASSSTGVNTGELFF
>TRBJ1-2|-|-|TRBV18
TGTGCCAGCTCACCCCCCGTTGGGAACTATGGCTACACCTTC
CASSPPVGNYGYTF
>TRBJ1-3|TRBD1|many|TRBV12-3/TRBV12-4
TGTGCCAGCACCAGGGACAGGGACTTTGGAAACACCATATATTTT
CASTRDRDFGNTIYF
>TRBJ1-2|-|many|TRBV14
TGTGCCAGCAGCCAAGATCATACACCCAGCTATGGCTACACCTTC
CASSQDHTPSYGYTF
>TRBJ1-5|-|many|TRBV20-1
TGCAGTGCTAGAGATGCCAGAAATAGCAATCAGCCCCAGCATTTT
CSARDARNSNQPQHF
>TRBJ1-2|TRBD1|few|TRBV5-1
TGCGCCAGCAGCTTTGAATGGGGACAGCAGTCAAAGACAAACTATGGCTACACCTTC
CASSFEWGQQSKTNYGYTF
>TRBJ2-1|TRBD2|many|TRBV20-1
TGCAGTGCTAGATCCGCCGGGACTAGAGTCGATGAGCAGTTCTTC
CSARSAGTRVDEQFF
>TRBJ2-7|-|many|TRBV6-1
TGTGCCAGCATTAGCACTGGACTCGAGCAGTACTTC
CASISTGLEQYF
>TRBJ2-1|-|many|TRBV5-1
TGCGCCAGCAGCCCACGACCCCGCGGGGCTCGCAATGAGCAGTTCTTC
CASSPRPRGARNEQFF
>TRBJ2-7|-|many|TRBV20-1
TGCAGTGCTAGAGTCTCAGGGCCCACGGTGTCCTCCTACGAGCAGTACTTC
CSARVSGPTVSSYEQYF
>TRBJ1-5|-|-|TRBV28
TGTGCCAGCAGTTTATTTCCTAATCAGCCCCAGCATTTT
CASSLFPNQPQHF
>TRBJ2-5|TRBD2|many|TRBV20-1
TGCAGTGCCCGGACTAGCGGGGAGACCCAGTACTTC
CSARTSGETQYF
>TRBJ2-1|-|-|TRBV20-1
TGCAGTGCTCGCCACCGGGGGTTAGCCGTTCGGAATGAGCAGTTCTTC
CSARHRGLAVRNEQFF
>TRBJ2-7|-|many|TRBV6-2/TRBV6-3
TGTGCCAGCAGTTACCTCGGGACCCACGAGCAGTACTTC
CASSYLGTHEQYF
>TRBJ1-2|TRBD1|many|TRBV7-2
TGTGCCAGCAGCTTAGTGACCGGGAGACAGGGGTCCTATGGCTACACCTTC
CASSLVTGRQGSYGYTF
>TRBJ1-1|-|many|TRBV15
TGTGCCACCAGCAGAGACAGGGGCAATGGGGCTGAAGCTTTCTTT
CATSRDRGNGAEAFF
>TRBJ2-2|-|many|TRBV5-1
TGCGCCAGCAGCTTGATCTCTGTTACCGGGGAGCTGTTTTTT
CASSLISVTGELFF
>TRBJ2-7|TRBD2|many|TRBV6-5
TGTGCCAGCAGTTTAACCGGGACTAGCTCCTACGAGCAGTACTTC
CASSLTGTSSYEQYF
>TRBJ1-5|-|-|TRBV20-1
TGCAGTGCTTACTTTAGCCCATGCGGGCAGCCCCAGCATTTT
CSAYFSPCGQPQHF
>TRBJ1-1|-|many|TRBV20-1
TGCAGTGCCCACCGGGGGGCAGGGAACACTGAAGCTTTCTTT
CSAHRGAGNTEAFF
>TRBJ1-2|-|many|TRBV18
TGTGCCAGCTCACCCCCGACGGGAGGGCCCTATGGCTACACCTTC
CASSPPTGGPYGYTF
>TRBJ1-2|-|many|TRBV5-1
TGCGCCAGCAGCTTGAACGACGGCACCTATGGCTACACCTTC
CASSLNDGTYGYTF
>TRBJ2-1|TRBD1|many|TRBV20-1
TGCAGTGCTAGAGATGAGGACAGGACCCCCTACAATGAGCAGTTCTTC
CSARDEDRTPYNEQFF
>TRBJ2-3|-|many|TRBV3-1
TGTGCCAGCAGCCAAGTAACTGATACGCAGTATTTT
CASSQVTDTQYF
>TRBJ2-1|-|medium-sized|TRBV5-6
TGTGCCAGCAGCTTTTACAAGGGATACAATGAGCAGTTCTTC
CASSFYKGYNEQFF
>TRBJ2-5|TRBD1|many|TRBV20-1
TGCAGTGCCCGGGGACAGCGACAAGAGACCCAGTACTTC
CSARGQRQETQYF
>TRBJ2-7|-|many|TRBV6-5
TGTGCCAGCAGCTACAGGAGCTCCTACGAGCAGTACTTC
CASSYRSSYEQYF
>TRBJ2-3|TRBD1|many|TRBV12-3/TRBV12-4
TGTGCCAGCAGTTTGATCAGGACAGGTGGGAGCACAGATACGCAGTATTTT
CASSLIRTGGSTDTQYF
>TRBJ2-1|-|many|TRBV2
TGTGCCAGCAGTCCTCGGGCCGGGGAACAGAATGAGCAGTTCTTC
CASSPRAGEQNEQFF
>TRBJ2-5|-|many|TRBV5-1
TGCGCCAGCAGCTTGGCTCAGGGTCTCCTCGAGACCCAGTACTTC
CASSLAQGLLETQYF
>TRBJ2-6|-|-|TRBV6-5
TGTGCCAGCAGTTACGGTGGGAACTCGGGGGCCAACGTCCTGACTTTC
CASSYGGNSGANVLTF
>TRBJ2-1|TRBD1|many|TRBV7-2
TGTGCCAGCAGCTCCCCGACCCCTACAGGGGACAAAATGTTCAATGAGCAGTTCTTC
CASSSPTPTGDKMFNEQFF
>TRBJ2-1|-|many|TRBV5-1
TGCGCCAGCAGCTTCAACAAGGAATCGTCTGAGCAGTTCTTC
CASSFNKESSEQFF
>TRBJ2-7|-|many|TRBV7-6
TGTGCCAGCAGCCCGGGTATCGGATCCTACGAGCAGTACTTC
CASSPGIGSYEQYF
>TRBJ2-1|TRBD1|many|TRBV5-1
TGCGCCAGCAGCTTGACTTTGACAGGGGCCTACAATGAGCAGTTCTTC
CASSLTLTGAYNEQFF
>TRBJ1-2|-|many|TRBV20-1
TGCAGTGCCCCGGGGGTAGGGTATGGCTACACCTTC
CSAPGVGYGYTF
>TRBJ1-1|-|many|TRBV20-1
TGCAGTGCTAGAGATCGTACAGCCACTGAAGCTTTCTTT
CSARDRTATEAFF
>TRBJ2-1|TRBD1|many|TRBV7-9
TGTGCCAGCAGCGCCCGGGACAGGGTTTACAATGAGCAGTTCTTC
CASSARDRVYNEQFF
>TRBJ2-3|-|many|TRBV6-5
TGTGCCAGCAGTCGTCGGGGAAGGAGAGATACGCAGTATTTT
CASSRRGRRDTQYF
>TRBJ1-6|-|-|TRBV30
TGTGCCTTTACGCGAACACAGAATAATTCACCCCTACACTTT
CAFTRTQNNSPLHF
>TRBJ2-1|TRBD1|many|TRBV5-1
TGCGCCAGCAGCCCCACCCCAGGGGGCTCCTACAATGAGCAGTTCTTC
CASSPTPGGSYNEQFF
>TRBJ2-1|-|many|TRBV25-1
TGTGCCAGCAGCAGGAATGAGCAGTTCTTC
CASSRNEQFF
>TRBJ1-2|TRBD1|few|TRBV2
TGTGCCAGCAGGGCTGACAGGGACTATGGCTACACCTTC
CASRADRDYGYTF